The 7 T cell receptor beta chains presented below share a single source sample, sequenced in a study of PD-1 blockade in classical Hodgkin lymphoma. Generated by immunoSEQ multiplex PCR, the TCRdb table keeps only in-frame clones and is missing some. The sample lists 15,000 to 20,000 clones, approximately 73% occurring once. Time point given: cycle 4 day 1 (C4D1), after more than five weeks of nivolumab. Every patient had relapsed following autologous stem cell transplantation, and cohorts differed in brentuximab vedotin exposure. Here the sequenced sample was peripheral blood mononuclear cells (PBMCs), taken before the fourth cycle of nivolumab. The receptors were gathered from a human donor with classical Hodgkin lymphoma.

V usage is TRBV27 and J usage is TRBJ1-1; a weak D match, TRBD1 (6 bases). The CDR3 runs 13 residues. The V end lost 5 bases, the J end lost 7 bases, and 14 bases lay between the germline ends. Germline CDR1 MNHEY, CDR2 SMNVEV (reference sequence). The CDR3 nucleotides read TGTGCCAGCAGTCTCGGAGGGGGGGTTGAAGCTTTCTTT. Its protein is CASSLGGGVEAFF.

The chain uses TRBV7-9 and TRBJ1-6; perhaps TRBD1 as D (6 bases). Germline lookup yields CDR1 SEHNR and CDR2 FQNEAQ (reference sequence). The CDR3 loop spans 14 amino acids. The germline V and J ends were trimmed by 1 base and 7 bases, with 8 bases remaining between them. The CDR3 region is CASSLDRANSPLHF. The CDR3 DNA sequence: TGTGCCAGCAGCTTAGACAGGGCCAATTCACCCCTCCACTTT.

The chain links TRBV19 to TRBJ1-1, with D possibly being TRBD1 (5 bases). There are 14 residues in the CDR3. Trimming left V 5 bases short and J 4 bases short, with 14 bases between. Germline-derived CDR1 and CDR2 are LNHDA and SQIVND (reference sequence). The CDR3 nucleotides are TGTGCCAGTAGTTATGCAGGGCGAGGCACTGAAGCTTTCTTT. Protein product: CASSYAGRGTEAFF.

This clone was counted between two and nine times. V usage is TRBV7-3 and J usage is TRBJ2-3, with 11 bases aligning to TRBD2. This CDR3 is built from 18 residues. Germline trimming cut 3 bases from V and 0 bases from J; bases unmatched to any gene: 8. CDR1 and CDR2 from the germline V gene are SGHTA and FQGTGA. The CDR3 region is CASSLGAGTSGSTDTQYF. Written as DNA, the CDR3 is TGTGCCAGCAGCTTGGGGGCGGGGACTAGCGGAAGCACAGATACGCAGTATTTT.

The rearrangement joins TRBV5-1 to TRBJ1-1, with TRBD1 as a possible D gene (6 bases). From germline, CDR1 is SGHRS and CDR2 YFSETQ. The CDR3 extends over 15 amino acids. V was clipped by 2 bases and J by 0 bases, with 11 bases between them. CDR3 residues: CASSLGGNMNTEAFF. CDR3 in DNA: TGCGCCAGCAGCTTAGGGGGGAATATGAACACTGAAGCTTTCTTT. The variable domain in full, with the rest retrieved from reference TRBV5-1 and TRBJ1-1, is KAGVTQTPRYLIKTRGQQVTLSCSPISGHRSVSWYQQTPGQGLQFLFEYFSETQRNKGNFPGRFSGRQFSNSRSEMNVSTLELGDSALYLCASSLGGNMNTEAFFGQGTRLTVV.

The chain links TRBV19 to TRBJ1-1, with a tentative D call TRBD1 (6 bases). From germline, CDR1 is LNHDA and CDR2 SQIVND (reference sequence). This CDR3 is 16 amino acids long. Deletions cut 2 bases from V and 0 bases from J, with 13 bases between. CDR3 in amino acids: CASSIRGDYMNTEAFF. The CDR3 bases are TGTGCCAGTAGTATAAGGGGGGACTACATGAACACTGAAGCTTTCTTT. Filled out from reference TRBV19 and TRBJ1-1, the complete variable domain reads DGGITQSPKYLFRKEGQNVTLSCEQNLNHDAMYWYRQDPGQGLRLIYYSQIVNDFQKGDIAEGYSVSREKKESFPLTVTSAQKNPTAFYLCASSIRGDYMNTEAFFGQGTRLTVV.

This chain links TRBV9 with TRBJ1-2; 7 nucleotides match TRBD1. Germline CDR1 reads SGDLS; CDR2 reads YYNGEE. The CDR3 totals 15 residues. Trimming at V came to 0 bases and at J to 2 bases, leaving 4 bases not matched to a gene. In DNA, the CDR3 is TGTGCCAGCAGCGTAGGACAGGGAAAAAACTATGGCTACACCTTC. Protein: CASSVGQGKNYGYTF.